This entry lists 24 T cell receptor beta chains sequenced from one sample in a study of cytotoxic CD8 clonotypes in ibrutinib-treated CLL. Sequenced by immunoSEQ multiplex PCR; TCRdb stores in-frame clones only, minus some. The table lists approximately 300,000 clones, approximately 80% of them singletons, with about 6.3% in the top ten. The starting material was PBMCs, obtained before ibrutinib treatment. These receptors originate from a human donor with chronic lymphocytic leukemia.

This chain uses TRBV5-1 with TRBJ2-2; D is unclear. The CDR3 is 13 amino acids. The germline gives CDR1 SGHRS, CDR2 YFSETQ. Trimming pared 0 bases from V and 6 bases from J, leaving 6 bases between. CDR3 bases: TGCGCCAGCAGCTTGGTGCGCTCCGGGGAGCTGTTTTTT. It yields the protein CASSLVRSGELFF.

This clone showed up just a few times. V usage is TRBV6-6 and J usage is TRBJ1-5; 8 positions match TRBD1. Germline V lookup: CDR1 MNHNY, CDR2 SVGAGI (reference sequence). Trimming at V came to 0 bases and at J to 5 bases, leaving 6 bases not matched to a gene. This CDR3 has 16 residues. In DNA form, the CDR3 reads TGTGCCAGCAGTTACTCGACAGGGGCGAGAGATCAGCCCCAGCATTTT. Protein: CASSYSTGARDQPQHF.

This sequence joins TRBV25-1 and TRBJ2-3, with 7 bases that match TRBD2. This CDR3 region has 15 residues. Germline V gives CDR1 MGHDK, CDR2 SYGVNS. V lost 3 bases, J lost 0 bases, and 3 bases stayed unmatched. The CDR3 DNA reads TGTGCCAGCAGTGACGGGAGGTTAAGCACAGATACGCAGTATTTT. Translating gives CASSDGRLSTDTQYF.

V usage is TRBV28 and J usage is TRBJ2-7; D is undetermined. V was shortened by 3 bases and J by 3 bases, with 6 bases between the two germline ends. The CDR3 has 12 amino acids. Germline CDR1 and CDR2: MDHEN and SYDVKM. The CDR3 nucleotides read TGTGCCAGCAGTTTCAGCCTCTACGAGCAGTACTTC. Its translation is CASSFSLYEQYF.

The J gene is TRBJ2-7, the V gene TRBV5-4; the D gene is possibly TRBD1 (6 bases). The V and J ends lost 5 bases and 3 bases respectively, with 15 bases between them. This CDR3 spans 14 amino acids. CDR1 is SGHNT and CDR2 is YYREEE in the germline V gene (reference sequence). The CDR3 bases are TGTGCCAGCAGTCCTACCCACAGGGACTACGAGCAGTACTTC. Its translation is CASSPTHRDYEQYF.

The CDR3 here is CASSSSGRNEQFF. The DNA of the CDR3 is TGTGCCAGCAGCTCTAGCGGGAGGAATGAGCAGTTCTTC. The chain uses TRBV7-9 and TRBJ2-1, with 11 bases that match TRBD2. The trim removed 4 bases at V and 7 bases at J, leaving 0 bases unmatched. CDR3 size: 13 residues. CDR1 and CDR2 (germline): SEHNR, FQNEAQ (reference sequence).

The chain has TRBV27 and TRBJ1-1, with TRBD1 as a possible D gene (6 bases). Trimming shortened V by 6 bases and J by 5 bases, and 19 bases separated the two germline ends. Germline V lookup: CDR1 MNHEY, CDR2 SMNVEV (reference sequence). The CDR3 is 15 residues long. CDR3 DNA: TGTGCCAGCAGCCCCCGCTGGCAGGGGCGGACTGAAGCTTTCTTT. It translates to CASSPRWQGRTEAFF.

This CDR3 is CASSASGTRNTGELFF. CDR3 sequence (DNA): TGTGCCAGCAGCGCCTCCGGGACTAGGAACACCGGGGAGCTGTTTTTT. This rearrangement joins TRBV9 to TRBJ2-2; 8 positions agree with TRBD2. The ends lost 3 bases at V and 1 base at J; junction bases unmatched: 5. This CDR3 is 16 amino acids long. The germline CDR1 and CDR2 sequences are SGDLS and YYNGEE.

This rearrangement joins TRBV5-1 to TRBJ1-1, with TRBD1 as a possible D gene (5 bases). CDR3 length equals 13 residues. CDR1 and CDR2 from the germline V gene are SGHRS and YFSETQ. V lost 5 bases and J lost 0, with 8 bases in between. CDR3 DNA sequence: TGCGCCAGCAGATCGGGGCTGAACACTGAAGCTTTCTTT. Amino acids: CASRSGLNTEAFF.

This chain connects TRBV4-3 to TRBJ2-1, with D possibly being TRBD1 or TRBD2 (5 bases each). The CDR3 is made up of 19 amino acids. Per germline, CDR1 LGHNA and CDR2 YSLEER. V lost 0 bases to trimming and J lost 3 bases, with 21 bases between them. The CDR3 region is CASSQDVPGPQVFYNEQFF. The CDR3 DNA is TGCGCCAGCAGCCAAGATGTGCCGGGGCCCCAAGTTTTCTACAATGAGCAGTTCTTC.

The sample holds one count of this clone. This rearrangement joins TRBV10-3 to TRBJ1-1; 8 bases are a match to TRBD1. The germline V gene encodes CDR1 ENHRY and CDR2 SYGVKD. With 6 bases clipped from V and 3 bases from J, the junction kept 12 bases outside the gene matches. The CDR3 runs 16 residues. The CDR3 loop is CAIRTQQGAPDTEAFF. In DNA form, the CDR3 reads TGTGCCATCAGGACCCAGCAGGGGGCCCCTGACACTGAAGCTTTCTTT.

CDR3 nucleotide sequence: TGTGCCAGCAGTTATGGTGGACAGGGGATGTACGAGCAGTACTTC. Translated, it gives CASSYGGQGMYEQYF. The V gene is TRBV6-5, the J gene TRBJ2-7, with 9 positions matching TRBD1. Per the germline V gene, CDR1 is MNHEY and CDR2 is SVGAGI. V lost 3 bases and J lost 4; bases outside the gene matches: 7. The CDR3 sequence is 15 residues long.

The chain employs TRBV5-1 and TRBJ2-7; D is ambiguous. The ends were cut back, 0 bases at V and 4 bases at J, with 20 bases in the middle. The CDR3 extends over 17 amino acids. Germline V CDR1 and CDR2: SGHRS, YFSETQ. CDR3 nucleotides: TGCGCCAGCAGCTTGGAGGCAGGAGAGTCTTTGGGGTACGAGCAGTACTTC. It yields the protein CASSLEAGESLGYEQYF. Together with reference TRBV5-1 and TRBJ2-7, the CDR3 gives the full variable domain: KAGVTQTPRYLIKTRGQQVTLSCSPISGHRSVSWYQQTPGQGLQFLFEYFSETQRNKGNFPGRFSGRQFSNSRSEMNVSTLELGDSALYLCASSLEAGESLGYEQYFGPGTRLTVT.

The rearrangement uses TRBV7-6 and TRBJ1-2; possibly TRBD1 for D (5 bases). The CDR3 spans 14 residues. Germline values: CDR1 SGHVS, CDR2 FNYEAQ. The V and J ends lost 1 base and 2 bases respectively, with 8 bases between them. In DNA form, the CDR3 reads TGTGCCAGCAGCTTAGTGAAGGGGAACTATGGCTACACCTTC. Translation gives CASSLVKGNYGYTF. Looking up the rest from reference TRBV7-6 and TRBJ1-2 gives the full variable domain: GAGVSQSPRYKVTKRGQDVALRCDPISGHVSLYWYRQALGQGPEFLTYFNYEAQQDKSGLPNDRFSAERPEGSISTLTIQRTEQRDSAMYRCASSLVKGNYGYTFGSGTRLTVV.

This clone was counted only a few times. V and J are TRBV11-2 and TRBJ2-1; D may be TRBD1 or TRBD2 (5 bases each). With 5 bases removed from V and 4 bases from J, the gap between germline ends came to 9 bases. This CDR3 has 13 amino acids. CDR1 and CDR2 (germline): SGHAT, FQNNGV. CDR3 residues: CASSLGTYNEQFF. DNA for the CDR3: TGTGCCAGCAGCCTCGGGACGTACAATGAGCAGTTCTTC.

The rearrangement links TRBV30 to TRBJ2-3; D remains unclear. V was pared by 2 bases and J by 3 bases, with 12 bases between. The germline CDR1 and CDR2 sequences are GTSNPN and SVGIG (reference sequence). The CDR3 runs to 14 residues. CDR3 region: CAWSYGLRTDTQYF. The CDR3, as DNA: TGTGCCTGGAGTTACGGGTTAAGGACAGATACGCAGTATTTT.

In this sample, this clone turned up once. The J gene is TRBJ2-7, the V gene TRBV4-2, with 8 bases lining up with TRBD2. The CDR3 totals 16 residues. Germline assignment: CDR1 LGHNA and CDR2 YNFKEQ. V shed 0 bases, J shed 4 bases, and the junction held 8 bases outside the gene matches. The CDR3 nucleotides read TGTGCCAGCAGCCAAGATTCCCGGGAGGGGCATTACGAGCAGTACTTC. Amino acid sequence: CASSQDSREGHYEQYF.

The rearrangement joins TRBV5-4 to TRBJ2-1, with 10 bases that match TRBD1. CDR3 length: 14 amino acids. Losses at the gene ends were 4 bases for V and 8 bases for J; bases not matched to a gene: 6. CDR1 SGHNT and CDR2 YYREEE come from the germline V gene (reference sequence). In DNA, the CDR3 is TGTGCCAGCAGCACCAAGACAGGGGGCGATGAGCAGTTCTTC. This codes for CASSTKTGGDEQFF.

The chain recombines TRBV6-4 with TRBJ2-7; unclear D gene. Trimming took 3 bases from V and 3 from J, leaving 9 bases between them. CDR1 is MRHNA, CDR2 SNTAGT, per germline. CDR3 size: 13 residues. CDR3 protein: CASSEIRGYEQYF. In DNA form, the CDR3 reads TGTGCCAGCAGTGAAATACGCGGCTACGAGCAGTACTTC.

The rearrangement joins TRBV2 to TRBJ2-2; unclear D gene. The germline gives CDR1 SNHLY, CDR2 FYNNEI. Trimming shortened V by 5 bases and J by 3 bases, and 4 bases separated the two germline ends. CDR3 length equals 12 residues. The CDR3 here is CASSWDTGELFF. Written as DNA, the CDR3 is TGTGCCAGCAGTTGGGACACCGGGGAGCTGTTTTTT.

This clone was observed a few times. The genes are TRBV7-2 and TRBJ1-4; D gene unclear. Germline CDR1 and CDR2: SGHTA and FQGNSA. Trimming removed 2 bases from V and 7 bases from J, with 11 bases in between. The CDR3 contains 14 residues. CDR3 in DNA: TGTGCCAGCAGCTTATGGGTCAGCTCTGAAAAACTGTTTTTT. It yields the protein CASSLWVSSEKLFF.

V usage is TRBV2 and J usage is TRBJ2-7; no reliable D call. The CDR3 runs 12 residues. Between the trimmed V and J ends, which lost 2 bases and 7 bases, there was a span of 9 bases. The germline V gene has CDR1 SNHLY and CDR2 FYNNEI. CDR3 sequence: CASSEPLGEQYF. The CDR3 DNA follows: TGTGCCAGCAGTGAACCCTTGGGGGAGCAGTACTTC.

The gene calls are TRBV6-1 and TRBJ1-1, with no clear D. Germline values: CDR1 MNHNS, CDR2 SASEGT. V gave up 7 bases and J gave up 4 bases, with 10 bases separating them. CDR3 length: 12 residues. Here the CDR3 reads CASIRWGTEAFF. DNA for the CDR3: TGTGCCAGCATTAGGTGGGGCACTGAAGCTTTCTTT.

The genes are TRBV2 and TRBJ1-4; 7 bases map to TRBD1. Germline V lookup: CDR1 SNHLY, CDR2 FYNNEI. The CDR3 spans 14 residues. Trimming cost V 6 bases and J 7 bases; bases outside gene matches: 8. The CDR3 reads CASRATGVGEKLFF. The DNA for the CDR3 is TGTGCCAGCAGGGCCACAGGGGTTGGTGAAAAACTGTTTTTT.